Below are 16 T cell receptor beta chains sequenced from a single sample in a study of T cell responses to AZD1222 COVID-19 vaccine. Clones were sequenced by immunoSEQ multiplex PCR, and TCRdb holds only the in-frame ones, with some missing. The sample has about 88,000 clones, around nine tenths seen once. Sequencing was performed on peripheral blood, taken on day 0 of AZD1222 vaccination. The receptors were sampled from an adult in good health.

The chain couples TRBV5-4 to TRBJ2-1; 9 bases agree with TRBD2. This CDR3 contains 15 residues. The J segment lost 1 base and the V segment lost 3 bases, leaving 2 bases of the junction unmatched. Germline loops: CDR1 SGHNT, CDR2 YYREEE (reference sequence). DNA of the CDR3: TGTGCCAGCAGCTCTAGCGGGATGTCCTACAATGAGCAGTTCTTC. Translated: CASSSSGMSYNEQFF.

This chain joins TRBV9 and TRBJ1-6; 8 nucleotides agree with TRBD1. V was clipped by 1 base and J by 6 bases; unmatched bases: 3. The CDR3 contains 15 residues. The V gene's germline CDR1 is SGDLS and CDR2 YYNGEE. The CDR3 reads CASSVTTGVNSPLHF. The DNA of the CDR3 is TGTGCCAGCAGCGTAACGACAGGGGTTAATTCACCCCTCCACTTT.

This clone was recorded only once. The J gene is TRBJ1-6, the V gene TRBV5-1; D is ambiguous. Per the germline V gene, CDR1 is SGHRS and CDR2 is YFSETQ. V dropped 4 bases and J dropped 5 bases, with 10 bases sitting between them. This CDR3 region has 14 residues. In DNA, the CDR3 is TGCGCCAGCAGCCTCGGAAGCCATAATTCACCCCTCCACTTT. Its translation is CASSLGSHNSPLHF. The whole variable domain, remainder taken from reference TRBV5-1 and TRBJ1-6, is KAGVTQTPRYLIKTRGQQVTLSCSPISGHRSVSWYQQTPGQGLQFLFEYFSETQRNKGNFPGRFSGRQFSNSRSEMNVSTLELGDSALYLCASSLGSHNSPLHFGNGTRLTVT.

This chain connects TRBV18 to TRBJ2-3; 8 positions match TRBD2. This CDR3 spans 15 amino acids. V trimming: 1 base; J trimming: 4 bases; junction bases outside the gene matches: 4. CDR1 is KGHSH and CDR2 is LQKENI in the germline V gene. DNA for the CDR3: TGTGCCAGCTCACCACTTAGCGGGGACGCAGATACGCAGTATTTT. Translation: CASSPLSGDADTQYF. Based on the CDR3 plus reference TRBV18 and TRBJ2-3, the full variable domain is NAGVMQNPRHLVRRRGQEARLRCSPMKGHSHVYWYRQLPEEGLKFMVYLQKENIIDESGMPKERFSAEFPKEGPSILRIQQVVRGDSAAYFCASSPLSGDADTQYFGPGTRLTVL.

A remark on this clone: Additional DNA sequences in this sample encode the identical CDR3. The chain uses TRBV30 and TRBJ1-3; no reliable D call. With 0 bases removed from V and 7 bases from J, the gap between germline ends came to 4 bases. Germline-derived CDR1 and CDR2 are GTSNPN and SVGIG (reference sequence). The CDR3 is made up of 11 amino acids. The CDR3 DNA follows: TGTGCCTGGAGTGTAGGTAACACCATATATTTT. Encoded protein: CAWSVGNTIYF.

V usage is TRBV6-5 and J usage is TRBJ1-2; D is uncertain. The germline V gene encodes CDR1 MNHEY and CDR2 SVGAGI. Trimming took 4 bases from V and 4 from J, leaving 7 bases between them. CDR3 length: 12 residues. The DNA for the CDR3 is TGTGCCAGCAGTTCCTGGACCTATGGCTACACCTTC. This codes for CASSSWTYGYTF.

The chain employs TRBV18 and TRBJ1-4; D gene uncertain. Trimming left V 2 bases short and J 8 bases short, with 12 bases between. Germline loops: CDR1 KGHSH, CDR2 LQKENI. The CDR3 runs to 14 residues. CDR3 bases: TGTGCCAGCTCACCAGGCAGTAGCAAGGAAAAACTGTTTTTT. Translation: CASSPGSSKEKLFF.

The chain recombines TRBV9 with TRBJ2-1, with 10 positions matching TRBD2. The germline CDR1 and CDR2 sequences are SGDLS and YYNGEE. The junction had 3 bases not matched to a gene; V was cut back by 6 bases and J by 0 bases. The CDR3 runs 15 residues. CDR3 residues: CASTPSGSSYNEQFF. For the CDR3, the DNA is TGTGCCAGCACCCCTAGCGGGAGCTCCTACAATGAGCAGTTCTTC. Together with reference TRBV9 and TRBJ2-1, the CDR3 gives the full variable domain: DSGVTQTPKHLITATGQRVTLRCSPRSGDLSVYWYQQSLDQGLQFLIQYYNGEERAKGNILERFSAQQFPDLHSELNLSSLELGDSALYFCASTPSGSSYNEQFFGPGTRLTVL.

The chain recombines TRBV19 with TRBJ1-5; possibly TRBD1 for D (5 bases). Germline V CDR1 and CDR2: LNHDA, SQIVND (reference sequence). The CDR3 length is 14 residues. V dropped 3 bases and J dropped 3 bases, with 9 bases sitting between them. CDR3 region: CASSMVRDNQPQHF. The CDR3, as DNA: TGTGCCAGTAGTATGGTCAGGGACAATCAGCCCCAGCATTTT.

The V gene is TRBV29-1, the J gene TRBJ2-7; 9 nucleotides match TRBD1. CDR3 length: 14 amino acids. V was clipped by 3 bases and J by 2 bases; unmatched bases: 5. Germline CDR1 reads SQVTM; CDR2 reads ANQGSEA. The CDR3 region is CSVDLGQGPYEQYF. CDR3 DNA: TGCAGCGTTGATCTGGGACAGGGCCCCTACGAGCAGTACTTC.

This clone was seen a single time. This chain connects TRBV9 to TRBJ1-1; 8 bases line up with TRBD1. The junction had 5 bases not matched to a gene; V was cut back by 0 bases and J by 1 base. CDR3 size: 16 residues. Germline V gene sequence: CDR1 SGDLS, CDR2 YYNGEE. The CDR3 loop reads CASSVGSGTGNTEAFF. CDR3 nucleotide sequence: TGTGCCAGCAGCGTAGGGTCCGGGACAGGGAACACTGAAGCTTTCTTT. The full variable domain, rest sourced from reference TRBV9 and TRBJ1-1, is DSGVTQTPKHLITATGQRVTLRCSPRSGDLSVYWYQQSLDQGLQFLIQYYNGEERAKGNILERFSAQQFPDLHSELNLSSLELGDSALYFCASSVGSGTGNTEAFFGQGTRLTVV.

This rearrangement joins TRBV10-3 to TRBJ1-3; 8 positions match TRBD1. The CDR3 runs to 17 residues. Germline CDR1 ENHRY, CDR2 SYGVKD. Trimming took 4 bases from V and 3 from J; bases not matched to a gene: 11. CDR3 DNA sequence: TGTGCCATCAGTGGCCGGGACAGGAGGGTGCTTGGAAACACCATATATTTT. The encoded protein is CAISGRDRRVLGNTIYF.

The J gene is TRBJ1-2, the V gene TRBV7-8, with 7 positions matching TRBD1. With V trimmed by 5 bases and J by 7 bases, 10 bases remained unmatched. Germline V CDR1 and CDR2: SGHVS, FQNEAQ. The length of the CDR3 is 14 residues. The chain's CDR3 is CASSLGTALSGYTF. CDR3 bases: TGTGCCAGCAGCCTTGGGACAGCCCTAAGTGGCTACACCTTC.

The V and J genes are TRBV12-3 or TRBV12-4 and TRBJ1-1, with D tentatively TRBD1 (6 bases). Trimming removed 4 bases at V and 4 bases at J, with 7 bases between. The CDR3 runs to 12 residues. CDR3 amino acids: CASSSGVTEAFF. For the CDR3, the DNA is TGTGCCAGCAGTTCAGGGGTCACTGAAGCTTTCTTT.

The gene calls are TRBV5-1 and TRBJ1-1; D gene unclear. CDR1 SGHRS and CDR2 YFSETQ come from the germline V gene. V was cut by 6 bases and J by 1 base, with 10 bases left in between. CDR3 length equals 13 residues. The chain's CDR3 is CASKLQTNTEAFF. CDR3 DNA sequence: TGCGCCAGCAAACTACAGACGAACACTGAAGCTTTCTTT.

The genes are TRBV7-9 and TRBJ2-4; unclear D gene. The germline CDR1 and CDR2 sequences are SEHNR and FQNEAQ (reference sequence). V lost 4 bases and J lost 6, with 13 bases in between. The length of the CDR3 is 14 residues. CDR3 amino acids: CASSSAIDPNIQYF. DNA for the CDR3: TGTGCCAGCAGCTCCGCAATTGACCCAAACATTCAGTACTTC.